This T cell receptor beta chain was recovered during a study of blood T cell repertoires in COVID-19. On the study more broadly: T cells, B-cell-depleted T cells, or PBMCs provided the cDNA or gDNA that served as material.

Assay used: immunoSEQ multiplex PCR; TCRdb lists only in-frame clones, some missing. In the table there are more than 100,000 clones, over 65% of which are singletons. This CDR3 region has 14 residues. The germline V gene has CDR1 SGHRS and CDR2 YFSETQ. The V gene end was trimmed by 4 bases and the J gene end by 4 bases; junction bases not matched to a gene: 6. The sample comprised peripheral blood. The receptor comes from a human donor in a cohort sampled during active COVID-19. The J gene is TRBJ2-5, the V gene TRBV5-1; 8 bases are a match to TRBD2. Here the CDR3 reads CASSTGGAPETQYF. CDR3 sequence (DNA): TGCGCCAGCAGCACCGGGGGGGCCCCAGAGACCCAGTACTTC.